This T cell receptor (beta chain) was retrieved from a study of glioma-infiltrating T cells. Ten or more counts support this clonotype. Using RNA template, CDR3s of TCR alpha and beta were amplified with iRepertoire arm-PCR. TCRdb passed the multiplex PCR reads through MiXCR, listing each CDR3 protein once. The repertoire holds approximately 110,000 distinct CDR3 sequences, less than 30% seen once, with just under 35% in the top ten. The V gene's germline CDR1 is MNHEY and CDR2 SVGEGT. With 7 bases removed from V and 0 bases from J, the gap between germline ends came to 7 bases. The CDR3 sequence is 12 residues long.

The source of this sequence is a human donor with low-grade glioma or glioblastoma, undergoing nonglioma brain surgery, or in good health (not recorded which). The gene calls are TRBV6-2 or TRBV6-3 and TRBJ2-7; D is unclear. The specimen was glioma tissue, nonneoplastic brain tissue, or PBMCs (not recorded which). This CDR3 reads CASTVGSYEQYF. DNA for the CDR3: TGTGCCAGCACAGTGGGCTCCTACGAGCAGTACTTC.